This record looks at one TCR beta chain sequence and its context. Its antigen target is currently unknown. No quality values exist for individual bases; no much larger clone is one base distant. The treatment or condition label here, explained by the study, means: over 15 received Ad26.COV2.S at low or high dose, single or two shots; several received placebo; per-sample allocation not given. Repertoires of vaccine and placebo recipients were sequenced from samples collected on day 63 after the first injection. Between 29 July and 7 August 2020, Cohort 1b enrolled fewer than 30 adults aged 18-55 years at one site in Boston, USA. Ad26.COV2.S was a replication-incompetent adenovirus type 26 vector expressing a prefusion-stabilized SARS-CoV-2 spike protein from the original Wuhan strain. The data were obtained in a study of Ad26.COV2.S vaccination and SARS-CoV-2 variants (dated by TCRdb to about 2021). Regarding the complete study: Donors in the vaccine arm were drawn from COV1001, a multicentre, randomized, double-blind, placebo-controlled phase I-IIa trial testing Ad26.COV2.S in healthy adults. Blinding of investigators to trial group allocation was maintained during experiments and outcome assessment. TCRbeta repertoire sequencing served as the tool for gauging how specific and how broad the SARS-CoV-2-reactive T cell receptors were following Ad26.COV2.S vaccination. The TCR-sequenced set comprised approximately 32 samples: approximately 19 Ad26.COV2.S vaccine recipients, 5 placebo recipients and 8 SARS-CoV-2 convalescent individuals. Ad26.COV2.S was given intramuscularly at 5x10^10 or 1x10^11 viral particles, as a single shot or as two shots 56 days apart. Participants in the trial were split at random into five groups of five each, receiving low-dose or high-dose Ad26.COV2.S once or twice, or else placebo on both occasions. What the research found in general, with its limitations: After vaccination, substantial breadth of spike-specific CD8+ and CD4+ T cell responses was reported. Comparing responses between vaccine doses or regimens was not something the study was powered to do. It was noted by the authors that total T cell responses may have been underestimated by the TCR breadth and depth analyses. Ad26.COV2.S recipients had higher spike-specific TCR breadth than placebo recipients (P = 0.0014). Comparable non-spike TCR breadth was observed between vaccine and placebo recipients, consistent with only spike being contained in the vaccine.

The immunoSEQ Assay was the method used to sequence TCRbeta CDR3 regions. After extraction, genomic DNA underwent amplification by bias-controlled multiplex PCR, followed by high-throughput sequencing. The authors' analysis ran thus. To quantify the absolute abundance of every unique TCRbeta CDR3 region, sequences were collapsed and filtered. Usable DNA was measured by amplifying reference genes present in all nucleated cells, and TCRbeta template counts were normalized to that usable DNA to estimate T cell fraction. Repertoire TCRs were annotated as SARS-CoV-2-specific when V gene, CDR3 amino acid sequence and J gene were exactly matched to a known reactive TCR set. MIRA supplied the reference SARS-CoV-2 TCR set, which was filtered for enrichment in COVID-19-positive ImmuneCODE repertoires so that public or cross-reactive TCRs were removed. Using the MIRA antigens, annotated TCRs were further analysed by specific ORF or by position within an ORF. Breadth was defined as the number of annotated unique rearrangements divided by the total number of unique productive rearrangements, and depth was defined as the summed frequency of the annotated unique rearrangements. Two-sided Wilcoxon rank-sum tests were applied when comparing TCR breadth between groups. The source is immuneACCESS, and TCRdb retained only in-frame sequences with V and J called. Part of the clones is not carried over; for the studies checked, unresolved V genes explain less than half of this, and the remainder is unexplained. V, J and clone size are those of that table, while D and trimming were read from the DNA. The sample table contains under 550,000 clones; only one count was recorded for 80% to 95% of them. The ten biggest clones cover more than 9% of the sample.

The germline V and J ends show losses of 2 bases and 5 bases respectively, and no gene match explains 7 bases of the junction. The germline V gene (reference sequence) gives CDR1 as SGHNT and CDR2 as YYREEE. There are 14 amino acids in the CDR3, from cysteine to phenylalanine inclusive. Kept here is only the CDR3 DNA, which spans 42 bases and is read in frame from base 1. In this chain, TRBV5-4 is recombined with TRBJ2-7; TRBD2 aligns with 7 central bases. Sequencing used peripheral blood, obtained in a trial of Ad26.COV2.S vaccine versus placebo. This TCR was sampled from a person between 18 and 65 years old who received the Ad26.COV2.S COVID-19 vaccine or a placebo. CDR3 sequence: CASSFGTNLNEQYF. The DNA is TGTGCCAGCAGCTTTGGGACTAACCTCAACGAGCAGTACTTC.